This T cell receptor (beta chain) was recovered during a study of T cells in Graves' hyperthyroidism and ophthalmopathy. Findings of the study overall: The model identified upcoming ophthalmopathy a median approximately seven months ahead of onset.

Worth noting for this clonotype: Its matching antigen is unknown. One base away lies a much larger clone, so this may be a sequencing read error.

The study collected blood at first hyperthyroidism diagnosis, before any ophthalmopathy symptoms arose. Source material for PBMCs was less than 12 ml fresh peripheral blood. What was amplified from RNA transcripts were TCR beta CDR3 regions. The study used the HTBI primer set for a first-round RT-PCR of the TCR CDR3. TCRdb redid the calling of the multiplex PCR reads with MiXCR, one entry per CDR3 protein. The table has roughly 380,000 distinct CDR3 sequences, 13% seen once; the top ten hold about 20%. There are 15 residues in the CDR3. Per the germline V gene, CDR1 is SGHVS and CDR2 is FQNEAQ. The trim removed 5 bases at V and 5 bases at J, leaving 7 bases unmatched.

Sequenced input: blood. This receptor was obtained from a man aged 30-40 years with Graves' hyperthyroidism that later progressed to Graves' ophthalmopathy. V is TRBV7-8 and J is TRBJ2-3; 10 bases map to TRBD2. The DNA of the CDR3 is TGTGCCAGCAGCCCCCTAGCGGGGGTGGGAGATACGCAGTATTTT. This encodes CASSPLAGVGDTQYF.